The source of this TCR beta chain is a study of blood T cell repertoires in COVID-19. Participants spanned ages about 18 to 90 years and resided in 20 to 25 US areas. Cohort assignment relied on participant-reported clinical history. Using immunoSEQ multiplex PCR, the repertoire was profiled, and TCRdb retains in-frame clones only, with some absent. The table shows over 55,000 clones, with more than 80% occurring only once. The CDR3 runs to 16 residues. Germline V gene data show CDR1 as MDHEN and CDR2 as SYDVKM. V lost 5 bases to trimming and J lost 1 base, with 15 bases between them. This chain joins TRBV28 and TRBJ1-3, with D uncertain. The receptor was isolated from a woman in her 40s with acute COVID-19. Sequenced sample: PBMCs or T cells enriched from blood (not recorded which). For the CDR3, the DNA is TGTGCCAGCAGTCTGACCCCCCCGGGTTCTGGAAACACCATATATTTT. Protein product: CASSLTPPGSGNTIYF.